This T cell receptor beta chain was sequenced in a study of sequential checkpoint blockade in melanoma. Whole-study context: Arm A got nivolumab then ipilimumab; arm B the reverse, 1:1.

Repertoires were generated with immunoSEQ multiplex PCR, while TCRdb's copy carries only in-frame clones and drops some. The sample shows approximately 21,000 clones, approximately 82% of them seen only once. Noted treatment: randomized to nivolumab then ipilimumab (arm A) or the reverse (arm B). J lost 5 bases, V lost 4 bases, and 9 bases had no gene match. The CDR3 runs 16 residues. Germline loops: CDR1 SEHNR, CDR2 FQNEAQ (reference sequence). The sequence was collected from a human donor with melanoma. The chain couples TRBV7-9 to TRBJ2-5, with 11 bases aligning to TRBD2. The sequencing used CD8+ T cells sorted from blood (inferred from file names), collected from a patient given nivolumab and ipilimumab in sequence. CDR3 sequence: CASSSDRLAGRETQYF. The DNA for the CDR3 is TGTGCCAGCAGCTCCGATCGACTAGCGGGGCGGGAGACCCAGTACTTC. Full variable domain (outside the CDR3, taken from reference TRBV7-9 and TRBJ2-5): DTGVSQNPRHKITKRGQNVTFRCDPISEHNRLYWYRQTLGQGPEFLTYFQNEAQLEKSRLLSDRFSAERPKGSFSTLEIQRTEQGDSAMYLCASSSDRLAGRETQYFGPGTRLLVL.